This entry concerns a single T cell receptor (beta chain). This sample stems from a study of shared clonotypes between healthy human individuals. CD8 cells classed as naive were CD45RO-negative and positively selected for CCR7, excluding terminally differentiated effector memory CD45RA+ cells. Sequencing was performed with immunoSEQ multiplex PCR; in TCRdb, only in-frame clones are kept and a portion is missing. The sample consists of 2 million or so clones, over 85% of them appearing once. The CDR3 has 12 residues. The V and J ends lost 4 bases and 9 bases respectively, with 10 bases between them. Germline lookup yields CDR1 MGHRA and CDR2 YSYEKL.

The sequenced material came from naive CD8+ T cells sorted from blood. The TCR originated in a man younger than 30 in good health. The V gene is TRBV4-1, the J gene TRBJ2-1; D is unclear. CDR3 DNA: TGCGCCAGCAGCCCCTCGGTTGGTGAGCAGTTCTTC. Its translation: CASSPSVGEQFF.